This entry describes one T cell receptor beta chain. What antigen it recognizes has not been identified. HCMV-specific IgG was detected in serum with a commercial ELISA kit to determine HCMV serostatus. Ficoll density gradient centrifugation was used to isolate peripheral blood mononuclear cells from blood. This record comes from a study of T cells expressing NK-cell markers (dated by TCRdb to 2019 to 2021). As for the study more broadly: Three sorted T-cell subsets (CD3+CD56+NKG2C+, CD3+CD56+NKG2C- and CD3+CD56-NKG2C+) from fewer than 10 donors had their TCR beta-chain repertoires profiled. Of the eight sequenced donors, seven were found to be HCMV-seropositive and one was found to be HCMV-seronegative. All eight donors whose samples were sequenced were randomly selected healthy volunteers, three of them men and five women. Libraries were sequenced as 2 x 150 bp reads on Illumina HiSeq 2000/2500, MiSeq or NextSeq. What the study reported, not specific to this receptor: Those dominant clonotypes were again the most abundant among CD3+CD56-NKG2C+ cells in a few donors, at roughly 25-60.1%. It remained unclear whether the expanded NKG2C-expressing T cell clones were specific for HCMV antigens. In about 6 donors, the dominant CD3+CD56+NKG2C+ clonotypes were found to rank among the top 10 CD8+ clonotypes and to make up about 1.0-7.0% of CD8+ T cells.

The cysteine opens and the phenylalanine closes a CDR3 of 16 amino acids. No coding sequence is recorded. This sample was sequenced with an Illumina HiSeq 2000. TCR beta cDNA libraries were prepared using 5'RACE template switching, which introduced a universal primer site and unique molecular identifiers. Synthesis of cDNA was primed from the TCR beta constant segment and was followed by two consecutive PCR amplification steps. As for the original processing: MIGEC was used to demultiplex reads and group the reads by UMI, and MiTCR was used to assemble and quantify clonotypes. Only TCR cDNA sequences supported by at least two reads were kept to exclude erroneous sequences. The tcR package was used for downstream repertoire analysis, and clonotypes were matched between fractions using CDR3 nucleotide sequence together with V segment. Antigen specificity was annotated against VDJdb with VDJmatch, allowing one amino acid substitution in CDR3. One entry per CDR3 protein sequence results from the TCRdb reprocessing of the reads, with DNA left out. These V and J calls are TCRdb output, not the study's own analysis. The sample's table covers over 200,000 distinct CDR3 sequences. In total, the top ten clones hold around 0.4% of the sample.

This TCR came from a man aged 18 to 35 in good health. Donor details come from another sample of the same person, matched by shared clones. The sample comprised blood T cells: a sorted CD56 or NKG2C T cell subset, CD4+ or CD8+ T cells, or bulk PBMC T cells (not recorded which). The rearranged chain carries TRBV12-3 or TRBV12-4 and TRBJ2-2; TCRdb selects TRBD1, and the lack of DNA leaves this call unchecked. The encoded CDR3 is CASSPIGTGPTGELFF.